These T cell receptor beta chains were read from a single sample in a study of regulatory and conventional T cells in RAG deficiency. Measured with immunoSEQ multiplex PCR; TCRdb has only the in-frame clones, and not every one. Altogether over 9,500 clones are present, just under 95% being singletons, with the ten largest covering approximately 1.1%. Separately, the same data were catalogued under a study of regulatory T cells.

The sample consisted of CD4+ effector T cells sorted from blood. These receptors all come from a human donor in good health. Both conserved end residues are part of each CDR3. D genes are given only for firm matches. Only part of the rows carry a size: once, few, many, or a class if the clone is expanded.

J	size	V	D	CDR3	DNA
TRBJ1-5	.	TRBV7-8	TRBD1	CASNPDRDQPQHF	TGTGCCAGCAACCCCGACAGGGATCAGCCCCAGCATTTT
TRBJ1-1	.	TRBV29-1	.	CSVVLNTEAFF	TGCAGCGTTGTCCTAAACACTGAAGCTTTCTTT
TRBJ2-5	.	TRBV5-6	.	CASSSRYQETQYF	TGTGCCAGCAGCTCGAGGTACCAAGAGACCCAGTACTTC
TRBJ1-2	.	TRBV19	TRBD1	CASSLSRTGTGYTF	TGTGCCAGTAGTTTAAGCAGGACAGGGACTGGCTACACCTTC
TRBJ2-1	.	TRBV5-1	.	CASTSGGSYNEQFF	TGCGCCAGCACAAGCGGAGGTTCCTACAATGAGCAGTTCTTC
TRBJ2-3	.	TRBV7-9	.	CASSKARGIPEDTQYF	TGTGCCAGCAGCAAAGCGCGGGGAATCCCCGAGGATACGCAGTATTTT
TRBJ2-5	.	TRBV30	.	CAWGPQGETQYF	TGTGCCTGGGGACCCCAGGGGGAGACCCAGTACTTC
TRBJ2-3	.	TRBV18	.	CASSPLDTQYF	TGTGCCAGCTCACCATTGGATACGCAGTATTTT
TRBJ2-1	.	TRBV5-1	TRBD2	CASSLLAGGFIYNEQFF	TGCGCCAGCAGCTTGCTAGCGGGAGGGTTTATTTACAATGAGCAGTTCTTC
TRBJ2-2	.	TRBV5-1	.	CASSTDGMGTGELFF	TGCGCCAGCAGCACGGACGGTATGGGCACCGGGGAGCTGTTTTTT
TRBJ2-5	.	TRBV7-9	.	CASSSQGRKETQYF	TGTGCCAGCAGCTCACAGGGAAGGAAGGAGACCCAGTACTTC
TRBJ1-2	.	TRBV9	TRBD1	CASSASPGQANYGYTF	TGTGCCAGCAGCGCGAGTCCGGGACAGGCTAACTATGGCTACACCTTC
TRBJ1-1	.	TRBV10-3	.	CAISPGWGTEAFF	TGTGCCATCAGCCCAGGGTGGGGCACTGAAGCTTTCTTT
TRBJ2-1	.	TRBV30	.	CAWSEQTYNEQFF	TGTGCCTGGAGTGAACAGACCTACAATGAGCAGTTCTTC
TRBJ1-5	.	TRBV2	.	CASTILDQPQHF	TGTGCCAGCACGATTCTGGATCAGCCCCAGCATTTT
TRBJ1-1	.	TRBV2	TRBD1	CASRTGGAWGTEAFF	TGTGCCAGCAGGACAGGGGGAGCCTGGGGCACTGAAGCTTTCTTT
TRBJ2-2	few	TRBV5-1	.	CASSLAARSKLFF	TGCGCCAGCAGCTTGGCCGCCAGGTCGAAGTTGTTTTTT
TRBJ1-4	.	TRBV4-2	.	CASSRPSGQSTNEKLFF	TGTGCCAGCAGCCGTCCCAGCGGACAATCAACTAATGAAAAACTGTTTTTT
TRBJ1-5	.	TRBV28	.	CASRAGTQAQHF	TGTGCCAGCAGAGCAGGGACCCAAGCCCAGCATTTT
TRBJ2-7	.	TRBV10-1	TRBD2	CASSEPSGAYYEQYF	TGCGCCAGCAGTGAGCCTAGCGGGGCCTACTACGAGCAGTACTTC
TRBJ1-2	.	TRBV28	TRBD1	CASSARDRAEKGYTF	TGTGCCAGCAGTGCCCGGGACAGGGCCGAGAAGGGCTACACCTTC
TRBJ1-5	.	TRBV5-1	.	CASSSQGGQPQHF	TGCGCCAGCAGCTCCCAGGGAGGTCAGCCCCAGCATTTT
TRBJ1-2	few	TRBV7-9	.	CASSFVTYGYTF	TGTGCCAGCAGCTTTGTAACGTATGGCTACACCTTC
TRBJ2-3	.	TRBV5-1	TRBD2	CASSRLADSTDTQYF	TGCGCCAGCAGCCGACTAGCGGACAGCACAGATACGCAGTATTTT
TRBJ2-3	.	TRBV4-1	.	CASSQEERAGDTQYF	TGCGCCAGCAGCCAAGAGGAGCGTGCAGGAGATACGCAGTATTTT
TRBJ1-2	.	TRBV27	TRBD1	CASSPRTGTNYGYTF	TGTGCCAGCAGTCCTAGGACAGGGACTAACTATGGCTACACCTTC
TRBJ1-6	.	TRBV4-1	TRBD1	CASRRQGPYSPLHF	TGCGCCAGCAGACGACAGGGGCCCTACTCACCCCTCCACTTT
TRBJ2-2	.	TRBV9	.	CASSVALKVPPGELFF	TGTGCCAGCAGCGTAGCTTTGAAGGTTCCCCCCGGGGAGCTGTTTTTT
TRBJ2-5	.	TRBV13	TRBD2	CASSLGLANQETQYF	TGTGCCAGCAGCTTGGGACTAGCGAATCAAGAGACCCAGTACTTC
TRBJ2-3	.	TRBV30	TRBD2	CAWSVFSGGATDTQYF	TGTGCCTGGAGTGTGTTTAGCGGGGGGGCCACAGATACGCAGTATTTT
TRBJ2-3	.	TRBV5-6	TRBD2	CASSLAGGTRTDTQYF	TGTGCCAGCAGCTTGGCGGGGGGAACAAGGACAGATACGCAGTATTTT
TRBJ1-3	.	TRBV7-2	.	CASSLGFGVPGPSGNTIYF	TGTGCCAGCAGCTTGGGGTTCGGGGTACCGGGACCCTCTGGAAACACCATATATTTT
TRBJ1-1	.	TRBV7-3	.	CASSLTPGGEAFF	TGTGCCAGCAGCTTAACGCCCGGGGGAGAAGCTTTCTTT
TRBJ1-2	.	TRBV6-5	.	CASRDHGGPGYTF	TGTGCCAGCAGAGACCACGGGGGGCCGGGCTACACCTTC
TRBJ1-2	.	TRBV5-1	TRBD1	CASSLDRVRLGGYTF	TGCGCCAGCAGCTTAGACAGGGTACGCCTTGGTGGCTACACCTTC
TRBJ1-5	.	TRBV11-2	.	CASSLDRGQPQHF	TGTGCCAGCAGCTTAGACAGGGGTCAGCCCCAGCATTTT
TRBJ2-1	once	TRBV29-1	TRBD2	CSVYSGRVAGKQFF	TGCAGCGTATACAGCGGGAGGGTGGCAGGAAAGCAGTTCTTC
TRBJ1-1	.	TRBV9	.	CASSPGPSQRGNTEAFF	TGTGCCAGCAGCCCGGGACCCTCCCAACGGGGTAACACTGAAGCTTTCTTT
TRBJ2-3	once	TRBV11-2	.	CASSRTGNTDTQYF	TGTGCCAGCAGTCGGACGGGAAACACAGATACGCAGTATTTT
TRBJ2-2	.	TRBV5-1	TRBD2	CASTREANTGELFF	TGCGCCAGCACCCGGGAGGCGAACACCGGGGAGCTGTTTTTT
TRBJ1-5	.	TRBV15	.	CATSRDVSGFQPQHF	TGTGCCACCAGCAGAGATGTTTCAGGGTTTCAGCCCCAGCATTTT
TRBJ2-1	.	TRBV2	.	CASSEEGKLPTTRSRFF	TGTGCCAGCAGTGAAGAAGGGAAACTACCTACAACCCGTTCGCGGTTCTTC
TRBJ1-6	.	TRBV18	.	CASSPSGVQSPLHF	TGTGCCAGCTCACCGTCGGGGGTTCAGTCACCCCTCCACTTT
TRBJ2-1	.	TRBV28	TRBD2	CASRLAGVSLSSYNEQFF	TGTGCCAGCAGGTTAGCGGGAGTCTCCTTAAGCTCCTACAATGAGCAGTTCTTC